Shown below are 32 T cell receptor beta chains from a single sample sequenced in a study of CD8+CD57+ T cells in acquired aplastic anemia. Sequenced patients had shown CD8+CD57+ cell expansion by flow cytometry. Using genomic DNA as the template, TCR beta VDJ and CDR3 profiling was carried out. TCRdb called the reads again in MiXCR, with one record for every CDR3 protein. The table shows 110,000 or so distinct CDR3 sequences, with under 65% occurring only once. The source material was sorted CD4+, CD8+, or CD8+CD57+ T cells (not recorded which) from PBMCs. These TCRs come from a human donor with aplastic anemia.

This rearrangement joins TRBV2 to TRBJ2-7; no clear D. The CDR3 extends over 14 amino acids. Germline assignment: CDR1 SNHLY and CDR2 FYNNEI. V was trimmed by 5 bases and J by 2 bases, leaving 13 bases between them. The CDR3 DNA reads TGTGCCAGCAGTTACGGGTACAGAGCCTACGAGCAGTACTTC. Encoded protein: CASSYGYRAYEQYF.

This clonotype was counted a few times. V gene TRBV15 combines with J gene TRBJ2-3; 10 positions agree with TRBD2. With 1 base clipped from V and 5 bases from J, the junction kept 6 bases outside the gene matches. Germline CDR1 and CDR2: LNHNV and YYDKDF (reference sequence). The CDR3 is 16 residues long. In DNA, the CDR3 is TGTGCCACCAGCAGAGGCTCAGCGGGAGGGGGAGATACGCAGTATTTT. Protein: CATSRGSAGGGDTQYF. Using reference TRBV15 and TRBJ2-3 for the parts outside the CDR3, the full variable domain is DAMVIQNPRYQVTQFGKPVTLSCSQTLNHNVMYWYQQKSSQAPKLLFHYYDKDFNNEADTPDNFQSRRPNTSFCFLDIRSPGLGDTAMYLCATSRGSAGGGDTQYFGPGTRLTVL.

The CDR3 DNA reads as TGTGCCAGCAGCGGCCGTACTGGTGCTGAAGCTTTCTTT. Translation: CASSGRTGAEAFF. The genes are TRBV13 and TRBJ1-1; no firm D call. The CDR3 extends over 13 amino acids. The germline gives CDR1 PRHDT, CDR2 FYEKMQ (reference sequence). V lost 5 bases and J lost 6, with 13 bases in between.

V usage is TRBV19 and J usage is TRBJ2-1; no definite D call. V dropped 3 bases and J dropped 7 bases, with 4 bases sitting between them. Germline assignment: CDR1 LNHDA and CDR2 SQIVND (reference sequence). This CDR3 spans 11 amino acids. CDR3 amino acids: CASSIVNEQFF. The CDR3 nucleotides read TGTGCCAGTAGTATTGTTAATGAGCAGTTCTTC.

The DNA for the CDR3 is TGTGCCACCAGCAGAGGCGCGGAAGGGAGGCAGTACTTC. Translation: CATSRGAEGRQYF. The genes are TRBV15 and TRBJ2-7, with D tentatively TRBD2 (5 bases). V lost 1 base and J 9 bases, leaving 13 bases between the germline ends. CDR3 size: 13 residues. Germline CDR1 is LNHNV and CDR2 is YYDKDF (reference sequence).

The CDR3 DNA is TGTGCCAGCAGCTCGAGCCCAGGCGGGGCTGAAGCTTTCTTT. It translates to CASSSSPGGAEAFF. The V gene is TRBV7-6, the J gene TRBJ1-1; D unresolved. Germline V gives CDR1 SGHVS, CDR2 FNYEAQ. Trimming pared 4 bases from V and 6 bases from J, leaving 15 bases between. There are 14 residues in the CDR3.

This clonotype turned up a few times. The CDR3 sequence: CATTGQGEGTGELFF. DNA for the CDR3: TGTGCCACCACCGGACAGGGTGAGGGGACCGGGGAGCTGTTTTTT. This chain joins TRBV15 and TRBJ2-2, with 8 bases that match TRBD1. From germline, CDR1 is LNHNV and CDR2 YYDKDF (reference sequence). With V trimmed by 7 bases and J by 5 bases, 9 bases remained unmatched. The CDR3 extends over 15 amino acids.

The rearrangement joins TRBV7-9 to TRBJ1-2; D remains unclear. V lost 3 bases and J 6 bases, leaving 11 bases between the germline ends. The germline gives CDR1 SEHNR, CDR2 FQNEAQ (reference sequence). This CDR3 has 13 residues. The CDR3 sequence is CASSFPGLDGYTF. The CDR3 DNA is TGTGCCAGCAGCTTCCCGGGTTTGGATGGCTACACCTTC.

The CDR3 region is CSAIRVSSYEQYF. CDR3 coding DNA: TGCAGTGCTATCCGGGTCTCTTCCTACGAGCAGTACTTC. The chain links TRBV20-1 to TRBJ2-7; D not resolved. Germline CDR1 and CDR2: DFQATT and SNEGSKA (reference sequence). CDR3 length: 13 amino acids. Trimming took 4 bases from V and 1 from J, leaving 11 bases between them.

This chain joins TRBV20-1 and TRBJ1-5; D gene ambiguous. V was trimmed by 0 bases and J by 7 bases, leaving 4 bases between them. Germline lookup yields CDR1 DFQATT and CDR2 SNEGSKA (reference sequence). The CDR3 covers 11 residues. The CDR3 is CSAREGQPQHF. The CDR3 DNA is TGCAGTGCTAGAGAAGGCCAGCCCCAGCATTTT.

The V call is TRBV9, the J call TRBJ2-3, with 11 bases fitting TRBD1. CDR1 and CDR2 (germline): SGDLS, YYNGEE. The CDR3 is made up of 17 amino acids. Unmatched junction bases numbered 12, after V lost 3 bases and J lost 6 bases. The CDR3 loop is CASSDHPGTGGGDTQYF. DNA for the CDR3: TGTGCCAGCAGCGACCACCCCGGGACAGGGGGAGGGGATACGCAGTATTTT. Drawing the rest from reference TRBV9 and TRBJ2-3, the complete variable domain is DSGVTQTPKHLITATGQRVTLRCSPRSGDLSVYWYQQSLDQGLQFLIQYYNGEERAKGNILERFSAQQFPDLHSELNLSSLELGDSALYFCASSDHPGTGGGDTQYFGPGTRLTVL.

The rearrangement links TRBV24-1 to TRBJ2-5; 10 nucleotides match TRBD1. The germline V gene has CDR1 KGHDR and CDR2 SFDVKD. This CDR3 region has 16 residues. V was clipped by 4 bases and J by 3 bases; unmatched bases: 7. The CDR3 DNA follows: TGTGCCACCAGTGACCCGACAGGGGGCGAGGAAGAGACCCAGTACTTC. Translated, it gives CATSDPTGGEEETQYF.

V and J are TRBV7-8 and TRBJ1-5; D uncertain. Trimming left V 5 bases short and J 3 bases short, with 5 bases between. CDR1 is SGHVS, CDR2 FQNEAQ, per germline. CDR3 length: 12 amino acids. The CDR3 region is CASSPPNQPQHF. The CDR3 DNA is TGTGCCAGCAGCCCCCCCAATCAGCCCCAGCATTTT. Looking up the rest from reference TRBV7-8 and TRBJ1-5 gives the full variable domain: GAGVSQSPRYKVAKRGQDVALRCDPISGHVSLFWYQQALGQGPEFLTYFQNEAQLDKSGLPSDRFFAERPEGSVSTLKIQRTQQEDSAVYLCASSPPNQPQHFGDGTRLSIL.

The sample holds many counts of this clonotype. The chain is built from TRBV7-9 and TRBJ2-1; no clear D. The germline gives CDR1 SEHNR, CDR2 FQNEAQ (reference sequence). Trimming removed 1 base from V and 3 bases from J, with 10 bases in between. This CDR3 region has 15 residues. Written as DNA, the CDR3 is TGTGCCAGCAGCTTAGTAACCTCGGACTACAATGAGCAGTTCTTC. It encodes CASSLVTSDYNEQFF.

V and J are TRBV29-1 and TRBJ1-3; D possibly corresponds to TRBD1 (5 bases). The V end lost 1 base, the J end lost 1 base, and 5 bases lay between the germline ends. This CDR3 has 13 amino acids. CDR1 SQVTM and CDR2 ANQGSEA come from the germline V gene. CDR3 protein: CSVEGQSGNTIYF. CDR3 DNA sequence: TGCAGCGTTGAAGGACAGTCTGGAAACACCATATATTTT.

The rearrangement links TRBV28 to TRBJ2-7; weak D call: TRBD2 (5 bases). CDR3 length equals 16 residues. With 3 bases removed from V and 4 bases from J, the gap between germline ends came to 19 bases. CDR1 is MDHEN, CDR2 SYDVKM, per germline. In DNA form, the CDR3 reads TGTGCCAGCAGTTTGGGTCGTACGGGGAGTAGATACGAGCAGTACTTC. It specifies CASSLGRTGSRYEQYF.

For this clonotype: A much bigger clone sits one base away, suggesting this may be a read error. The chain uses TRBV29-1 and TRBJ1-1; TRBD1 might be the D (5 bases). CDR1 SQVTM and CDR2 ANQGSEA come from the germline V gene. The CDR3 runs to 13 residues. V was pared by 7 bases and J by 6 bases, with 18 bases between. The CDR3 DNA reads TGCAGCGCCGCTGGGGGTGGGGACGCTGAAGCTTTCTTT. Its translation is CSAAGGGDAEAFF.

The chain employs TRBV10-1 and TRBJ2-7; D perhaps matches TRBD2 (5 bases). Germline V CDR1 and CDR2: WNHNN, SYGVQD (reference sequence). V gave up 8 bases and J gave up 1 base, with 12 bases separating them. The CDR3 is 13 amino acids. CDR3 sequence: CASPLTGSYEQYF. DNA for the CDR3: TGCGCCAGCCCTCTGACGGGATCCTACGAGCAGTACTTC.

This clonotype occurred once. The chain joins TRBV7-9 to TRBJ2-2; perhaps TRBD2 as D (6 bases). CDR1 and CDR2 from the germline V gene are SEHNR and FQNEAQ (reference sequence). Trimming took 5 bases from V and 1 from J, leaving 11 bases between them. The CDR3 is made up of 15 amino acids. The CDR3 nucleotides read TGTGCCAGCAGCATTAGCGGAATGAACACCGGGGAGCTGTTTTTT. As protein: CASSISGMNTGELFF.

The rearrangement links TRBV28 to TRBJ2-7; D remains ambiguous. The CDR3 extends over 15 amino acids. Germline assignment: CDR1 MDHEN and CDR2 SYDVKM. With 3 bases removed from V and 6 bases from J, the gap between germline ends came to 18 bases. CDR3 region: CASSFVWQSPGEQYF. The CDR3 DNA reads TGTGCCAGCAGTTTCGTCTGGCAGTCCCCGGGCGAGCAGTACTTC.

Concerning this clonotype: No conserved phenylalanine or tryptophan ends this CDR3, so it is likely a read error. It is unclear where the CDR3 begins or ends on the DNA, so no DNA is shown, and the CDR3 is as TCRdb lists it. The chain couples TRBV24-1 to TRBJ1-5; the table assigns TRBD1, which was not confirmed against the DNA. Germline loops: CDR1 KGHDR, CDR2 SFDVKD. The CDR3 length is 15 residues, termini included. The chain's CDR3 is CATSDGVGTNQPRHL.

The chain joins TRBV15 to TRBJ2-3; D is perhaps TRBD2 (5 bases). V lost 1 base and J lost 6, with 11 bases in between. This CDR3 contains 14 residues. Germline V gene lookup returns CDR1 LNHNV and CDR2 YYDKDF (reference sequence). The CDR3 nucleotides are TGTGCCACCAGCAGAGGAGGGCTACGGGATACGCAGTATTTT. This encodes CATSRGGLRDTQYF.

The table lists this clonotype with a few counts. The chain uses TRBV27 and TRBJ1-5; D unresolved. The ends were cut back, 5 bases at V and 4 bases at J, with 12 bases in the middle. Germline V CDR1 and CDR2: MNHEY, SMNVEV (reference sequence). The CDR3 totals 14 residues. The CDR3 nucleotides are TGTGCCAGCAGTCCCTGGTCTTCGAATCAGCCCCAGCATTTT. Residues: CASSPWSSNQPQHF.

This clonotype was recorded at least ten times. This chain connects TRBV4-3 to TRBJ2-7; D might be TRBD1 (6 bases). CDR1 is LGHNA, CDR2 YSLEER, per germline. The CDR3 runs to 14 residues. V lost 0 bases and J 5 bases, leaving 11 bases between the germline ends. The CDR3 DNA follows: TGCGCCAGCAGCCAAGATACAGGGTACGACGAGCAGTACTTC. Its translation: CASSQDTGYDEQYF.

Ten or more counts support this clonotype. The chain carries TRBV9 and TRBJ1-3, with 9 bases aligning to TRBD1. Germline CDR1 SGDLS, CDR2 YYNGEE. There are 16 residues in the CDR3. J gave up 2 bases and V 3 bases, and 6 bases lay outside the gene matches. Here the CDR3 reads CASSARDRATGNTIYF. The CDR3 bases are TGTGCCAGCAGCGCCCGGGACAGGGCAACTGGAAACACCATATATTTT. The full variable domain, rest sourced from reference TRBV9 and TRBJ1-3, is DSGVTQTPKHLITATGQRVTLRCSPRSGDLSVYWYQQSLDQGLQFLIQYYNGEERAKGNILERFSAQQFPDLHSELNLSSLELGDSALYFCASSARDRATGNTIYFGEGSWLTVV.

CDR3 amino acids: CASSFRQGAGGYTF. DNA for the CDR3: TGTGCCAGCAGCTTTAGACAGGGGGCGGGAGGCTACACCTTC. The chain carries TRBV12-3 or TRBV12-4 and TRBJ1-2; TRBD1 matches at 10 bases. The CDR3 is 14 amino acids. Trimming cost V 6 bases and J 8 bases; bases outside gene matches: 9.

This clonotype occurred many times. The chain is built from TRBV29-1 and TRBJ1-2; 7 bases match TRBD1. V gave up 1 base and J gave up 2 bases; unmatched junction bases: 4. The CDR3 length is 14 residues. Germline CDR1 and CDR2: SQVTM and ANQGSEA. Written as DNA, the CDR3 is TGCAGCGTTGAAGCCAAGGACAGGAACTATGGCTACACCTTC. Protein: CSVEAKDRNYGYTF.

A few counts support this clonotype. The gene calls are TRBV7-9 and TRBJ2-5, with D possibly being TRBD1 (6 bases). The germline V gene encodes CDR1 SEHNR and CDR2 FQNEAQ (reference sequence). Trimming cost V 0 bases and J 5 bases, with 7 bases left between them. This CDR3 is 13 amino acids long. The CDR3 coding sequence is TGTGCCAGCAGCTTAGCGGGGGCGGAGACCCAGTACTTC. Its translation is CASSLAGAETQYF.

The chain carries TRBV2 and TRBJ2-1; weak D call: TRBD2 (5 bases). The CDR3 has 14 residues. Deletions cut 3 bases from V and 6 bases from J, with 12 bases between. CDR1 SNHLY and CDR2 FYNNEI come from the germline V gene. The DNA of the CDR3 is TGTGCCAGCAGTGATGGGGAGCAAGGCAATGAGCAGTTCTTC. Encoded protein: CASSDGEQGNEQFF.

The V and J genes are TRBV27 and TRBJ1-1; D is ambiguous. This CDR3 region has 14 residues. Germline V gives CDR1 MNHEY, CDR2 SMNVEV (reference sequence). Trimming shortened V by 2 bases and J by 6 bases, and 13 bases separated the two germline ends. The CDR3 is CASSLNRGRAEAFF. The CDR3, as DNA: TGTGCCAGCAGTTTAAATCGAGGGAGGGCTGAAGCTTTCTTT.

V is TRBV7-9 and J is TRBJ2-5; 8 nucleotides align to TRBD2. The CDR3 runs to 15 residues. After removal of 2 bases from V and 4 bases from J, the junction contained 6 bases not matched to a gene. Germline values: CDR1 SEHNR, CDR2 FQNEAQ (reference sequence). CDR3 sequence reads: CASSLRGGVIETQYF. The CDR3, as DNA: TGTGCCAGCAGCTTACGGGGGGGCGTGATAGAGACCCAGTACTTC.

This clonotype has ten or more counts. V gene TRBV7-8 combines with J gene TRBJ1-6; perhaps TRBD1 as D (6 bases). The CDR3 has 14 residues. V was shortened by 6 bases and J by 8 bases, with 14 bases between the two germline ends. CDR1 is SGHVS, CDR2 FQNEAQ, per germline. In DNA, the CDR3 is TGTGCCAGCAGGGGGGCCCCGTCCTATTCACCCCTCCACTTT. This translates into CASRGAPSYSPLHF. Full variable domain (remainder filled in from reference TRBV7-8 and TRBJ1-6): GAGVSQSPRYKVAKRGQDVALRCDPISGHVSLFWYQQALGQGPEFLTYFQNEAQLDKSGLPSDRFFAERPEGSVSTLKIQRTQQEDSAVYLCASRGAPSYSPLHFGNGTRLTVT.